These 20 T cell receptor beta chains came from one sample sequenced in a study of T-cell reconstitution after alpha-beta-depleted transplantation in children (dated by TCRdb to 2016 to 2018). General conclusions and limits of the study: Over subsequent months, a decline in hyperexpanded clone frequencies was noted, and after one year, T-cell counts and TCRbeta diversity were mostly ascribed to newly produced T cells.

Which antigens these TCRs recognize remains unknown. The library was made by PCR. The sequencer was an Illumina HiSeq 2500. Molecular barcoding was employed in the preparation of TCR libraries, with unique molecular identifiers being used to normalize TCRbeta repertoire quantification. TCRdb reanalyzed the raw reads on its own, using fastp at Q25 for trimming and MiXCR for clone calling, and kept in-frame beta chains. Identical CDR3 protein sequences are pooled into one entry, listed with their most common genes and DNA. The sample data list about 300,000 distinct CDR3 sequences, and roughly 7.8% of these were observed just once. The ten largest make up over 7.5% of the sample. This specimen's treatment or condition label, per the study, means: allogeneic hematopoietic cell transplantation with graft depleted of TCRalphabeta T cells and CD19 B cells. Specimen: peripheral blood, collected 360 days after TCRalphabeta/CD19-depleted stem cell transplant. These receptors all stem from a female patient aged 2-9 years who had a stem cell transplant for Fanconi anemia, so the T cells may come from the graft donor.

V is TRBV28 and J is TRBJ2-3; 8 nucleotides match TRBD1. After removal of 4 bases from V and 6 bases from J, the junction contained 6 bases not matched to a gene. Germline V lookup: CDR1 MDHEN, CDR2 SYDVKM. This CDR3 spans 14 amino acids. The CDR3: CASSWTGQYDTQYF. The CDR3 DNA reads TGTGCCAGCAGTTGGACAGGGCAGTACGATACGCAGTATTTT.

Worth noting for this clonotype: Since a much larger clone is just one base distant, this may be a read error. The CDR3 does not close with the conserved phenylalanine or tryptophan, likely indicating a read error. The rearrangement links TRBV7-2 to TRBJ2-2, with D possibly being TRBD1 (5 bases). Germline CDR1 is SGHTA and CDR2 is FQGNSA. The V end lost 5 bases, the J end lost 0 bases, and 10 bases lay between the germline ends. There are 15 residues in the CDR3. This CDR3 is CASSRTGANTGELFV. CDR3 sequence (DNA): TGTGCCAGCAGCCGAACAGGAGCGAACACCGGGGAGCTGTTTGTT.

This clonotype was seen only a few times. J is TRBJ2-1 and V is TRBV14; 15 nucleotides match TRBD2. This CDR3 contains 13 residues. Germline-derived CDR1 and CDR2 are SGHDN and FVKESK. Trimming removed 3 bases from V and 15 bases from J; junction bases left unmatched: 3. The CDR3 region has the DNA TGTGCCAGCAGCCATGGGACTAGCGGGAGGCCGTTCTTC. It encodes CASSHGTSGRPFF.

This clonotype was recorded many times. This chain links TRBV5-1 with TRBJ1-1, with a possible D match to TRBD1 (6 bases). V lost 7 bases and J 6 bases, leaving 16 bases between the germline ends. There are 13 residues in the CDR3. Germline V gives CDR1 SGHRS, CDR2 YFSETQ. The CDR3 bases are TGCGCCAGCTCTTTTCAGGGGATAGCTGAAGCTTTCTTT. Translated, it gives CASSFQGIAEAFF.

This clonotype appeared many times. This chain uses TRBV27 with TRBJ2-3, with 7 bases fitting TRBD1. This CDR3 spans 16 amino acids. Germline V lookup: CDR1 MNHEY, CDR2 SMNVEV (reference sequence). The trim removed 0 bases at V and 7 bases at J, leaving 10 bases unmatched. The CDR3 bases are TGTGCCAGCAGTTTATCTACAGGGGTATACGCCAATACGCAGTATTTT. It yields the protein CASSLSTGVYANTQYF.

This clonotype was seen ten or more times. This chain uses TRBV4-3 with TRBJ2-1; TRBD1 aligns across 9 bases. V gave up 4 bases and J gave up 7 bases; unmatched junction bases: 8. This CDR3 spans 15 amino acids. CDR1 and CDR2 (germline): LGHNA, YSLEER. In DNA form, the CDR3 reads TGCGCCAGCAGCCTCTCCGGGACAGGGTTGAATGAGCAGTTCTTC. Translating gives CASSLSGTGLNEQFF.

Ten or more counts support this clonotype. The chain combines TRBV5-1 with TRBJ2-1; 9 bases fit TRBD1. With V trimmed by 2 bases and J by 10 bases, 10 bases remained unmatched. Germline V CDR1 and CDR2: SGHRS, YFSETQ. The CDR3 is 15 amino acids. The CDR3 reads CASSFTPGQGREQFF. CDR3 coding DNA: TGCGCCAGCAGCTTTACGCCGGGACAGGGAAGAGAGCAGTTCTTC.

In this sample, this clonotype turned up many times. The chain employs TRBV12-3 or TRBV12-4 and TRBJ2-2, with D hard to call. Deletions cut 6 bases from V and 5 bases from J, with 13 bases between. The CDR3 spans 14 residues. The CDR3 spells CASRGPVATGELFF. The DNA of the CDR3 is TGTGCCAGCAGGGGCCCCGTAGCAACCGGGGAGCTGTTTTTT.

This clonotype appeared a few times. V usage is TRBV5-1 and J usage is TRBJ1-4; D ambiguous. Germline V CDR1 and CDR2: SGHRS, YFSETQ. The CDR3 spans 12 residues. V was clipped by 5 bases and J by 5 bases, with 7 bases between them. This CDR3 reads CASRDLNEKLFF. CDR3 coding DNA: TGCGCCAGCAGGGACCTGAATGAAAAACTGTTTTTT.

The chain links TRBV2 to TRBJ2-1; 7 nucleotides align to TRBD2. CDR1 and CDR2 from the germline V gene are SNHLY and FYNNEI. With 4 bases clipped from V and 0 bases from J, the junction kept 6 bases outside the gene matches. The CDR3 extends over 16 amino acids. The CDR3 DNA reads as TGTGCCAGCAGTGGGGGGGGGTTGAGCTCCTACAATGAGCAGTTCTTC. Protein product: CASSGGGLSSYNEQFF.

The table lists this clonotype with many counts. V is TRBV25-1 and J is TRBJ2-3; 12 positions agree with TRBD2. Per the germline V gene, CDR1 is MGHDK and CDR2 is SYGVNS. V was pared by 3 bases and J by 0 bases, with 4 bases of the junction left unmatched. There are 17 residues in the CDR3. The CDR3 here is CASSDSSGGGSTDTQYF. The CDR3 DNA reads TGTGCCAGCAGTGATTCTAGCGGGGGGGGTAGCACAGATACGCAGTATTTT.

This clonotype came up many times. The chain combines TRBV7-9 with TRBJ1-1, with TRBD1 identical over 10 bases. The CDR3 length is 16 residues. V gave up 5 bases and J gave up 7 bases; unmatched junction bases: 13. CDR1 is SEHNR, CDR2 FQNEAQ, per germline (reference sequence). The CDR3 nucleotides are TGTGCCAGCAGCCGCCGCACCGGGACAGGGGTTCTTGAAGCTTTCTTT. Its translation is CASSRRTGTGVLEAFF.

This clonotype came up many times. This rearrangement joins TRBV4-3 to TRBJ2-5, with D uncertain. Trimming cost V 3 bases and J 4 bases, with 3 bases left between them. CDR3 length: 11 amino acids. CDR1 is LGHNA and CDR2 is YSLEER in the germline V gene. CDR3 region: CASSHGETQYF. The CDR3 coding sequence is TGCGCCAGCAGCCATGGAGAGACCCAGTACTTC.

In this sample, this clonotype turned up many times. The chain combines TRBV2 with TRBJ2-2; TRBD1 agrees at 9 bases. The CDR3 sequence is 13 residues long. V shed 6 bases and J 5 bases; nucleotides not matched to a gene: 1. Germline CDR1 reads SNHLY; CDR2 reads FYNNEI. CDR3 in amino acids: CASRGTGTGELFF. The CDR3 DNA reads as TGTGCCAGCAGGGGGACAGGGACCGGGGAGCTGTTTTTT.

This clonotype was counted many times. This chain uses TRBV3-1 with TRBJ2-1; D remains ambiguous. V lost 1 base and J 7 bases, leaving 2 bases between the germline ends. CDR3 size: 11 residues. Per germline, CDR1 LGHDT and CDR2 YNNKEL (reference sequence). The CDR3 bases are TGTGCCAGCAGCCAAGCGAATGAGCAGTTCTTC. Encoded protein: CASSQANEQFF.

This clonotype was detected many times. J is TRBJ1-1 and V is TRBV20-1; D unresolved. The CDR3 sequence is 14 residues long. Between the trimmed V and J ends, which lost 3 bases and 5 bases, there was a span of 16 bases. Germline-derived CDR1 and CDR2 are DFQATT and SNEGSKA (reference sequence). The CDR3 DNA is TGCAGTGCTAGTTGGTATGTGGTGGGTACTGAAGCTTTCTTT. Its protein is CSASWYVVGTEAFF.

J is TRBJ2-3 and V is TRBV11-2; 8 bases line up with TRBD1. The germline gives CDR1 SGHAT, CDR2 FQNNGV. J gave up 4 bases and V 5 bases, and 11 bases lay outside the gene matches. The CDR3 length is 16 residues. The CDR3 spells CASSLVGQGRSDTQYF. The DNA for the CDR3 is TGTGCCAGCAGCCTGGTTGGACAGGGTCGGTCAGATACGCAGTATTTT.

This clonotype was observed a handful of times. V and J are TRBV7-9 and TRBJ1-6, with D possibly being TRBD1 (6 bases). CDR3 size: 15 residues. The germline V and J ends were trimmed by 4 bases and 7 bases, with 14 bases remaining between them. The germline V gene has CDR1 SEHNR and CDR2 FQNEAQ (reference sequence). In DNA form, the CDR3 reads TGTGCCAGCAGCTCGGGGGGGCTGAGGAATTCACCCCTCCACTTT. Amino acids: CASSSGGLRNSPLHF.

This clonotype was detected many times. The chain uses TRBV12-3 or TRBV12-4 and TRBJ2-2; TRBD2 matches 12 bases. The CDR3 is 18 residues long. V dropped 1 base and J dropped 6; count of bases not matched to a gene: 9. The CDR3 DNA sequence: TGTGCCAGCAGTTTAGGGCTAGCGGGGGGGCCTGGATCCGGGGAGCTGTTTTTT. Protein: CASSLGLAGGPGSGELFF.

This clonotype came up many times. The rearrangement links TRBV20-1 to TRBJ2-7, with 7 bases matching TRBD1. This CDR3 has 15 residues. Germline V CDR1 and CDR2: DFQATT, SNEGSKA (reference sequence). V shed 3 bases, J shed 1 base, and the junction held 9 bases outside the gene matches. The CDR3 sequence is CSASRNRGRSYEQYF. The DNA for the CDR3 is TGCAGTGCTAGTCGTAACAGGGGCCGTTCCTACGAGCAGTACTTC.